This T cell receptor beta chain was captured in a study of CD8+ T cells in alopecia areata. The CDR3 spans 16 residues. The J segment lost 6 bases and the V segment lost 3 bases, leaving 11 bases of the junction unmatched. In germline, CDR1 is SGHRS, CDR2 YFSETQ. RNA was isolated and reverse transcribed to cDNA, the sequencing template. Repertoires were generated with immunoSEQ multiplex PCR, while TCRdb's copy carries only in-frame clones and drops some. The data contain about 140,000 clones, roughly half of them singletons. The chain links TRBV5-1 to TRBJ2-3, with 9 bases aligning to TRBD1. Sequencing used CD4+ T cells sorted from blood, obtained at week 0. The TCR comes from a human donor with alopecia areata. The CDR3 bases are TGCGCCAGCAGCTGGCCGGGACAGGGCGCGGCCGATACGCAGTATTTT. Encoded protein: CASSWPGQGAADTQYF.